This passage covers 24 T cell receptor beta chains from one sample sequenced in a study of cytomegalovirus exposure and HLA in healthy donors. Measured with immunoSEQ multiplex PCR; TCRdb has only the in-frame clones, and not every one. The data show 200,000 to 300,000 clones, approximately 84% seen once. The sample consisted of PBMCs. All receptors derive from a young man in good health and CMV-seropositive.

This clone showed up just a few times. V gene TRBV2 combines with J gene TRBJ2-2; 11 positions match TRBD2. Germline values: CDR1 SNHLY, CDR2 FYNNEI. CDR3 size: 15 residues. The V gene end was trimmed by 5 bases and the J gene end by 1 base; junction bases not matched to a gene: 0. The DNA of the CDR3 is TGTGCCAGCAGTACTAGCGGGGGGAACACCGGGGAGCTGTTTTTT. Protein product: CASSTSGGNTGELFF. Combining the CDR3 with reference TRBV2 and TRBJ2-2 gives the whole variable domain EPEVTQTPSHQVTQMGQEVILRCVPISNHLYFYWYRQILGQKVEFLVSFYNNEISEKSEIFDDQFSVERPDGSNFTLKIRSTKLEDSAMYFCASSTSGGNTGELFFGEGSRLTVL.

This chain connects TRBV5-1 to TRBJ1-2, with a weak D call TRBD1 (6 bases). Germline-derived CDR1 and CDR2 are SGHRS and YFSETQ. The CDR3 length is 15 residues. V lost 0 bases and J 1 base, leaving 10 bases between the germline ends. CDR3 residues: CASSLGGGDNYGYTF. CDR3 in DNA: TGCGCCAGCAGCTTGGGCGGGGGCGATAACTATGGCTACACCTTC. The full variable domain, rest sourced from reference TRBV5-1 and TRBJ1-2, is KAGVTQTPRYLIKTRGQQVTLSCSPISGHRSVSWYQQTPGQGLQFLFEYFSETQRNKGNFPGRFSGRQFSNSRSEMNVSTLELGDSALYLCASSLGGGDNYGYTFGSGTRLTVV.

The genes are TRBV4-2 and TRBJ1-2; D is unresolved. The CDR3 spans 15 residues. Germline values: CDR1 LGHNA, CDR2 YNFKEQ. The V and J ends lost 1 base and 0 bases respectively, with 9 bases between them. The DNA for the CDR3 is TGTGCCAGCAGCCAAGCAGGAGAGACTAACTATGGCTACACCTTC. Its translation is CASSQAGETNYGYTF.

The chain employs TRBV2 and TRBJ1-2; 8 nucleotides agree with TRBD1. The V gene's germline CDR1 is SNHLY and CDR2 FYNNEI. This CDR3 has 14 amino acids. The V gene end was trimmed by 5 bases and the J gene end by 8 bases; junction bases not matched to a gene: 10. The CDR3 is CASSRDRTPRGYTF. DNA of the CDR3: TGTGCCAGCAGTAGGGACAGGACCCCCCGAGGCTACACCTTC.

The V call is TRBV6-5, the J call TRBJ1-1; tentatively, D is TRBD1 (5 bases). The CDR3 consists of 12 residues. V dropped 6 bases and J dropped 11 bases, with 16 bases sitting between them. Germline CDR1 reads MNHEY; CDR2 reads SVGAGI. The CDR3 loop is CASRGREGQAFF. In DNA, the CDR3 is TGTGCCAGCAGGGGTCGGGAGGGGCAGGCTTTCTTT.

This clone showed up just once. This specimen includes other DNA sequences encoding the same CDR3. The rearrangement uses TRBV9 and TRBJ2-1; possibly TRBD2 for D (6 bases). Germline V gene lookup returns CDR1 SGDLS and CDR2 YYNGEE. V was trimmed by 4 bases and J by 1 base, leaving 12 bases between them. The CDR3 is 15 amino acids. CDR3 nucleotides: TGTGCCAGCAGCCCAGCGGGTGGGTCCTACAATGAGCAGTTCTTC. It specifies CASSPAGGSYNEQFF. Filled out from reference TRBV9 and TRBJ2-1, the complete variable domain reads DSGVTQTPKHLITATGQRVTLRCSPRSGDLSVYWYQQSLDQGLQFLIQYYNGEERAKGNILERFSAQQFPDLHSELNLSSLELGDSALYFCASSPAGGSYNEQFFGPGTRLTVL.

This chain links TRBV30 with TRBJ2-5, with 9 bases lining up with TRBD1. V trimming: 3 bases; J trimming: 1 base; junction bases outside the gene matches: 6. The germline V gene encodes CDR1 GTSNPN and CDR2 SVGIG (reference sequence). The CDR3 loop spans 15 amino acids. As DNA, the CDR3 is TGTGCCTGGAGCCATAAGACAGGGGGCCAAGAGACCCAGTACTTC. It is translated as CAWSHKTGGQETQYF.

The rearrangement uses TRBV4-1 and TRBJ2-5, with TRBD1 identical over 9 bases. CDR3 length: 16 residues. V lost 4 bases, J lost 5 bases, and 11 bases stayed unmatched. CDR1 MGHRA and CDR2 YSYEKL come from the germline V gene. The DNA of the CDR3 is TGCGCCAGCAGCCTCCGTCCCGCCGGGACAGGGGAGACCCAGTACTTC. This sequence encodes CASSLRPAGTGETQYF.

CDR3 nucleotides: TGTGCCAGCAGTGAACAACCGGACACCTCCTACGAGCAGTACTTC. The encoded protein is CASSEQPDTSYEQYF. The chain recombines TRBV6-1 with TRBJ2-7; D may be TRBD1 (5 bases). The CDR3 contains 15 residues. Germline V gives CDR1 MNHNS, CDR2 SASEGT. Trimming shortened V by 2 bases and J by 0 bases, and 11 bases separated the two germline ends.

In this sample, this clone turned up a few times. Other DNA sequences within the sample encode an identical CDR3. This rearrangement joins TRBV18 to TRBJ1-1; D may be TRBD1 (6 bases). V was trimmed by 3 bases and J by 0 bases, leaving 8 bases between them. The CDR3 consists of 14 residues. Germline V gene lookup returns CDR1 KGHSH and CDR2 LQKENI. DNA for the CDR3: TGTGCCAGCTCACCGCAGGGGATGAACACTGAAGCTTTCTTT. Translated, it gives CASSPQGMNTEAFF.

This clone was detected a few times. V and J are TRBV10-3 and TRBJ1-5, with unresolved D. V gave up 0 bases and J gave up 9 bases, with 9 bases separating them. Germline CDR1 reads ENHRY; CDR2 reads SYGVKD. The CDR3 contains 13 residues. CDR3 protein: CAISESREWPQHF. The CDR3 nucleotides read TGTGCCATCAGTGAGTCGAGGGAGTGGCCCCAGCATTTT.

The CDR3 region has the DNA TGTGCCAGCAGCCAGGATTCGGACATTCGCTCTGGAAACACCATATATTTT. The encoded protein is CASSQDSDIRSGNTIYF. The chain uses TRBV4-2 and TRBJ1-3, with TRBD1 as a possible D gene (5 bases). V lost 3 bases and J lost 0, with 15 bases in between. The CDR3 spans 17 residues. Per germline, CDR1 LGHNA and CDR2 YNFKEQ.

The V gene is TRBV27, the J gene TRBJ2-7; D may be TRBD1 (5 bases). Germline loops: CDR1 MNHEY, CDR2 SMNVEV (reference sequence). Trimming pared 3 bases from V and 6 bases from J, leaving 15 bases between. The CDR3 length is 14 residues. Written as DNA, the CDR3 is TGTGCCAGCAGTTTGGACGGCAACAGGCGCGAGCAGTACTTC. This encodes CASSLDGNRREQYF.

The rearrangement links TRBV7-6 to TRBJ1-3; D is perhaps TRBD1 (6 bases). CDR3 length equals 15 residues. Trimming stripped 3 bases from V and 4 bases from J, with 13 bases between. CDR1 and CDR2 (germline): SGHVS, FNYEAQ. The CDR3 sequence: CASSLDRLGGNTIYF. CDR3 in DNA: TGTGCCAGCAGCTTGGACAGACTGGGAGGAAACACCATATATTTT.

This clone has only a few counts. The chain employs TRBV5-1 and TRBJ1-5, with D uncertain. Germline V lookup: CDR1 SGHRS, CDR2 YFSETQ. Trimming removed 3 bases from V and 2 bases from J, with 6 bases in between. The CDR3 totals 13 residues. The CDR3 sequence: CASSSEGNQPQHF. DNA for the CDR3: TGCGCCAGCAGCTCGGAGGGCAATCAGCCCCAGCATTTT.

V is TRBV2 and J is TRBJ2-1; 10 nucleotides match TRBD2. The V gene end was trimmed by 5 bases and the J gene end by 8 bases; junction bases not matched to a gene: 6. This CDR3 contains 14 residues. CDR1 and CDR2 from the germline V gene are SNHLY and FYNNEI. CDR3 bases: TGTGCCAGCAGTACAACTAGCGGGATCGATGAGCAGTTCTTC. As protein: CASSTTSGIDEQFF.

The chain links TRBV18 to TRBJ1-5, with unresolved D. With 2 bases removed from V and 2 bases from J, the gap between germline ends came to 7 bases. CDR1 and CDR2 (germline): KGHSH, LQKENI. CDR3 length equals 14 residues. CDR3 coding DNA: TGTGCCAGCTCACCAAACGGGGGCAATCAGCCCCAGCATTTT. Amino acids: CASSPNGGNQPQHF. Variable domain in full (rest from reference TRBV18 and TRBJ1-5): NAGVMQNPRHLVRRRGQEARLRCSPMKGHSHVYWYRQLPEEGLKFMVYLQKENIIDESGMPKERFSAEFPKEGPSILRIQQVVRGDSAAYFCASSPNGGNQPQHFGDGTRLSIL.

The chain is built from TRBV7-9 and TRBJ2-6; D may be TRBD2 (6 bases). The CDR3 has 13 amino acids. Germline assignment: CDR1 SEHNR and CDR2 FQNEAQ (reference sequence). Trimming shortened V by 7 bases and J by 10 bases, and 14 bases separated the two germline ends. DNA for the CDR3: TGTGCCAGCATACGCACGGGAGTAAACGTCCTGACTTTC. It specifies CASIRTGVNVLTF.

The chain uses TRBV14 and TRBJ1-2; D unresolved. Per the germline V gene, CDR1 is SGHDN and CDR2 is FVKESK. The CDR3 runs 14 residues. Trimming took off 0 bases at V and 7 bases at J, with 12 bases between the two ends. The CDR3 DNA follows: TGTGCCAGCAGCCAAGATTGGCGCTTCGGTGGCTACACCTTC. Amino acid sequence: CASSQDWRFGGYTF.

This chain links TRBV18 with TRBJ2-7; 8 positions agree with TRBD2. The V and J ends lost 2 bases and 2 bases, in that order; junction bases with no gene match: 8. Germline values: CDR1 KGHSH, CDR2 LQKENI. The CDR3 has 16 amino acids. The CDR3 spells CASSPSRTSTAYEQYF. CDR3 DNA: TGTGCCAGCTCACCAAGTAGGACTAGCACAGCCTACGAGCAGTACTTC.

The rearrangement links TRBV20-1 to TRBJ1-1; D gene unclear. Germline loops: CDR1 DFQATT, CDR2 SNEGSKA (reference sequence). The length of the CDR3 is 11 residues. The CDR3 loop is CSQIVNTEAFF. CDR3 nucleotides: TGCAGCCAGATTGTGAACACTGAAGCTTTCTTT.

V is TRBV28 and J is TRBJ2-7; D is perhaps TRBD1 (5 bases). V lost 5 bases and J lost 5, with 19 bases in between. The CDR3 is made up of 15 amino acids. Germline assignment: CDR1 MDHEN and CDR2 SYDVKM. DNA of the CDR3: TGTGCCAGCAGTCCAACAGAGTGGGGCCTGGACGAGCAGTACTTC. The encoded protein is CASSPTEWGLDEQYF. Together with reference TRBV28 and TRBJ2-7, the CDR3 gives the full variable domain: DVKVTQSSRYLVKRTGEKVFLECVQDMDHENMFWYRQDPGLGLRLIYFSYDVKMKEKGDIPEGYSVSREKKERFSLILESASTNQTSMYLCASSPTEWGLDEQYFGPGTRLTVT.

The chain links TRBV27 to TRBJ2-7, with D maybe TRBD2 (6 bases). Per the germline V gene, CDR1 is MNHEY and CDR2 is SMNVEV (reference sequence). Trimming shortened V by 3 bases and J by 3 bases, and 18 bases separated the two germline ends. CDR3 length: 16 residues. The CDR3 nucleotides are TGTGCCAGCAGTTTTGGTCCGGGAGCAGGGTACTACGAGCAGTACTTC. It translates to CASSFGPGAGYYEQYF.

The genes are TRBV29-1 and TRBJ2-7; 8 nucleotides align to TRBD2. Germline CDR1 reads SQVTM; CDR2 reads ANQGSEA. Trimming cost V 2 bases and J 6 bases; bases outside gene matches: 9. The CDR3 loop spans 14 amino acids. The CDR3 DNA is TGCAGCGTTGAAAAACTAGCGGCCTCCGGCGAGCAGTACTTC. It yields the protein CSVEKLAASGEQYF.